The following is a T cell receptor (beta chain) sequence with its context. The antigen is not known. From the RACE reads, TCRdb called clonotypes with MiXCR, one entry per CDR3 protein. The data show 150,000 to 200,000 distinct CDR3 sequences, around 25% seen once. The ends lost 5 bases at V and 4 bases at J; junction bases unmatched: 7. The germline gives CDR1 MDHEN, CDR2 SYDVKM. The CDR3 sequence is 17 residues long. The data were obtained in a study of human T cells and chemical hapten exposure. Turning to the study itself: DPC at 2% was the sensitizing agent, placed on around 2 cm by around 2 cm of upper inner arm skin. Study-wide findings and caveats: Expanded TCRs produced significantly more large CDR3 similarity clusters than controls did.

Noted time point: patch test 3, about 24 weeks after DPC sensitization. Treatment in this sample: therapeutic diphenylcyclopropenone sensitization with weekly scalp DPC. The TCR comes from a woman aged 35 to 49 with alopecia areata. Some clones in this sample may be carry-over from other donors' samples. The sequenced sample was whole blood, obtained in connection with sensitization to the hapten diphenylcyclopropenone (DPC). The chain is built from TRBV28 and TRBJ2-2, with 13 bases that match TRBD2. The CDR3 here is CASSPAGLAGTTGELFF. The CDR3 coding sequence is TGTGCCAGCAGTCCTGCGGGACTAGCGGGAACCACCGGGGAGCTGTTTTTT. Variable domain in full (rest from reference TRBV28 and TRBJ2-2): DVKVTQSSRYLVKRTGEKVFLECVQDMDHENMFWYRQDPGLGLRLIYFSYDVKMKEKGDIPEGYSVSREKKERFSLILESASTNQTSMYLCASSPAGLAGTTGELFFGEGSRLTVL.